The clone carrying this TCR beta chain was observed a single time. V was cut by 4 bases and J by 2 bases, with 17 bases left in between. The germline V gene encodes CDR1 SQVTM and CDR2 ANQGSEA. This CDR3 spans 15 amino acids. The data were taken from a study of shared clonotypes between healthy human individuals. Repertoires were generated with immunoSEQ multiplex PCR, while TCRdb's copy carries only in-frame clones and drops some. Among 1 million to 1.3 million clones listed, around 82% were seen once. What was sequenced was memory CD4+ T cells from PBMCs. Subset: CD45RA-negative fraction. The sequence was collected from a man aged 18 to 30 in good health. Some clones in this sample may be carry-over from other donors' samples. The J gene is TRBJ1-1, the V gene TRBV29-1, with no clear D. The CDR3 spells CSVGGKVGPNTEAFF. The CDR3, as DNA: TGCAGCGTTGGCGGGAAAGTTGGGCCTAACACTGAAGCTTTCTTT. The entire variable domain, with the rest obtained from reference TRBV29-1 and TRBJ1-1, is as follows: SAVISQKPSRDICQRGTSLTIQCQVDSQVTMMFWYRQQPGQSLTLIATANQGSEATYESGFVIDKFPISRPNLTFSTLTVSNMSPEDSSIYLCSVGGKVGPNTEAFFGQGTRLTVV.